This note documents a single T cell receptor beta chain sequence. Its target is unknown. The sample comes from a study of shared clonotypes between healthy human individuals. CD8 cells classed as naive were CD45RO-negative and positively selected for CCR7, excluding terminally differentiated effector memory CD45RA+ cells. HIV-negative, healthy adults without recent acute infections or vaccinations were the donors. Whole-study findings and limits: The study sampled only blood, and tissue repertoires likely differ.

Evenly divided among several immunoSEQ plates was the genomic DNA of each subset. Using approximately 190 ng DNA, around 30,000 T cell genomes, the sorted-subset replicate PCRs were run. Generated by immunoSEQ multiplex PCR, the TCRdb table keeps only in-frame clones and is missing some. The table has around 600,000 clones, roughly 98% seen once. This CDR3 spans 13 amino acids. Per germline, CDR1 SGHRS and CDR2 YFSETQ. V lost 2 bases to trimming and J lost 3 bases, with 8 bases between them. This TCR was recovered from a man aged 30 to 45 in good health. The rearrangement uses TRBV5-1 and TRBJ1-1, with a weak D call TRBD1 (5 bases). The sequencing input was naive CD8+ T cells sorted from blood. The CDR3 loop reads CASSFKGDTEAFF. Written as DNA, the CDR3 is TGCGCCAGCAGCTTTAAAGGGGACACTGAAGCTTTCTTT.